These 28 T cell receptor beta chains were all obtained from the same sample, sequenced in a study of cytomegalovirus exposure and HLA in healthy donors. A multiplex PCR was run with 60 Vbeta primers and 13 Jbeta primers. Clones were sequenced by immunoSEQ multiplex PCR, and TCRdb holds only the in-frame ones, with some missing. The table records 150,000 to 200,000 clones, around 80% of them present only once. Source material: PBMCs. Receptor source: a woman in her twenties or thirties in good health and CMV-seronegative.

This chain links TRBV7-3 with TRBJ2-5; weak D call: TRBD1 (5 bases). The germline V and J ends were trimmed by 6 bases and 5 bases, with 10 bases remaining between them. The CDR3 totals 12 residues. Germline CDR1 is SGHTA and CDR2 is FQGTGA. For the CDR3, the DNA is TGTGCCAGCAGGACAGTCTCGGAGACCCAGTACTTC. Residues: CASRTVSETQYF.

J is TRBJ1-3 and V is TRBV7-2; D is unresolved. With 6 bases removed from V and 1 base from J, the gap between germline ends came to 13 bases. This CDR3 contains 15 residues. Germline V gene sequence: CDR1 SGHTA, CDR2 FQGNSA. In DNA, the CDR3 is TGTGCCAGCAGGACTTCGTACGGGTCTGGAAACACCATATATTTT. Protein sequence: CASRTSYGSGNTIYF.

The rearrangement uses TRBV7-8 and TRBJ1-6, with D unclear. CDR1 and CDR2 (germline): SGHVS, FQNEAQ. V dropped 5 bases and J dropped 10 bases, with 18 bases sitting between them. CDR3 length: 15 amino acids. CDR3 protein: CASSPAVGRASPLHF. The CDR3 DNA sequence: TGTGCCAGCAGCCCGGCGGTAGGTCGAGCCTCACCCCTCCACTTT.

To note about this clone: Compared with germline, one end of the junction differs, possibly owing to a read error. The V gene is TRBV7-7, the J gene TRBJ2-7; possibly TRBD2 for D (5 bases). CDR1 is SSHAT, CDR2 FNYEAQ, per germline (reference sequence). The CDR3 contains 15 residues. CDR3 DNA sequence: TGTGCCAGCAGCCTAGCATCCCGAAGCCCCTACGAGCAGTACTTC. It codes for CASSLASRSPYEQYF.

In its sample, this clone was seen a few times. CDR3 loop: CASTEDRNQPQHF. The CDR3 region has the DNA TGTGCCAGCACCGAGGACAGGAACCAGCCCCAGCATTTT. The rearrangement joins TRBV6-1 to TRBJ1-5, with 7 bases aligning to TRBD1. Germline loops: CDR1 MNHNS, CDR2 SASEGT. Trimming at V came to 7 bases and at J to 7 bases, leaving 7 bases not matched to a gene. The length of the CDR3 is 13 residues.

The chain uses TRBV2 and TRBJ1-1, with 7 bases identical to TRBD1. The germline gives CDR1 SNHLY, CDR2 FYNNEI. V trimming: 5 bases; J trimming: 3 bases; junction bases outside the gene matches: 12. The length of the CDR3 is 16 residues. The CDR3 here is CASSFQKGATDTEAFF. Written as DNA, the CDR3 is TGTGCCAGCAGTTTTCAAAAGGGGGCGACGGACACTGAAGCTTTCTTT.

There are a few counts of this clone. This chain joins TRBV7-8 and TRBJ2-7; the D gene is possibly TRBD2 (7 bases). The CDR3 spans 17 residues. The V and J ends lost 4 bases and 6 bases respectively, with 25 bases between them. The germline CDR1 and CDR2 sequences are SGHVS and FQNEAQ. CDR3 sequence reads: CASSSEGGLALYGEQYF. CDR3 nucleotide sequence: TGTGCCAGCAGCTCCGAGGGGGGGCTAGCTCTGTACGGCGAGCAGTACTTC. The variable domain in full, with the rest retrieved from reference TRBV7-8 and TRBJ2-7, is GAGVSQSPRYKVAKRGQDVALRCDPISGHVSLFWYQQALGQGPEFLTYFQNEAQLDKSGLPSDRFFAERPEGSVSTLKIQRTQQEDSAVYLCASSSEGGLALYGEQYFGPGTRLTVT.

The rearrangement links TRBV5-4 to TRBJ2-1; D call uncertain. Germline CDR1 and CDR2: SGHNT and YYREEE (reference sequence). V gave up 0 bases and J gave up 9 bases, with 10 bases separating them. This CDR3 has 13 amino acids. As DNA, the CDR3 is TGTGCCAGCAGCTTGGGCGCCCCGCCTGAGCAGTTCTTC. Translating gives CASSLGAPPEQFF. Complete variable domain (other parts from reference TRBV5-4 and TRBJ2-1): ETGVTQSPTHLIKTRGQQVTLRCSSQSGHNTVSWYQQALGQGPQFIFQYYREEENGRGNFPPRFSGLQFPNYSSELNVNALELDDSALYLCASSLGAPPEQFFGPGTRLTVL.

This clone was seen only a few times. The chain recombines TRBV7-9 with TRBJ1-2; 7 nucleotides align to TRBD1. Unmatched junction bases numbered 0, after V lost 3 bases and J lost 2 bases. The germline gives CDR1 SEHNR, CDR2 FQNEAQ (reference sequence). The CDR3 sequence is 13 residues long. This CDR3 is CASSFRGNYGYTF. Written as DNA, the CDR3 is TGTGCCAGCAGCTTCAGGGGGAACTATGGCTACACCTTC.

The chain uses TRBV28 and TRBJ2-1, with TRBD1 matching 9 bases. Unmatched junction bases numbered 10, after V lost 5 bases and J lost 8 bases. Looked up from germline, CDR1 is MDHEN and CDR2 is SYDVKM. This CDR3 comprises 15 residues. Here the CDR3 reads CASSRDRVAGHEQFF. Here the CDR3 DNA reads TGTGCCAGCAGTAGGGACAGGGTGGCAGGGCATGAGCAGTTCTTC.

The chain couples TRBV6-1 to TRBJ1-6; tentatively, D is TRBD1 (6 bases). Germline V gene data show CDR1 as MNHNS and CDR2 as SASEGT. Trimming left V 6 bases short and J 7 bases short, with 13 bases between. The CDR3 is 14 amino acids. The chain's CDR3 is CASRQGLENSPLHF. CDR3 coding DNA: TGTGCCAGCAGACAGGGTCTAGAAAATTCACCCCTCCACTTT.

V usage is TRBV29-1 and J usage is TRBJ1-1; D unresolved. Trimming took 7 bases from V and 11 from J, leaving 23 bases between them. CDR1 SQVTM and CDR2 ANQGSEA come from the germline V gene. The CDR3 covers 13 residues. The CDR3 protein is CSAHMPLVGVAFF. CDR3 coding DNA: TGCAGCGCTCATATGCCCCTAGTTGGTGTCGCTTTCTTT.

The chain joins TRBV7-9 to TRBJ1-1, with 7 nucleotides matching TRBD1. CDR1 and CDR2 (germline): SEHNR, FQNEAQ (reference sequence). V lost 6 bases and J lost 4; bases outside the gene matches: 11. This CDR3 spans 15 amino acids. DNA of the CDR3: TGTGCCAGCAGACCCTCACAGGGGTTCGGCACTGAAGCTTTCTTT. Its translation is CASRPSQGFGTEAFF.

This clone was detected once. The chain has TRBV5-1 and TRBJ2-7; 7 bases are shared with TRBD1. J gave up 6 bases and V 0 bases, and 3 bases lay outside the gene matches. This CDR3 has 13 residues. The germline V gene encodes CDR1 SGHRS and CDR2 YFSETQ. CDR3 coding DNA: TGCGCCAGCAGCTTGGCCAGACAGGGCGAGCAGTACTTC. Amino acids: CASSLARQGEQYF.

The CDR3: CASSLDRIYEQYF. The CDR3 DNA follows: TGTGCCAGCAGCCTCGACAGGATCTACGAGCAGTACTTC. The V and J genes are TRBV7-2 and TRBJ2-7, with D possibly TRBD1 on 6 matching bases. The CDR3 runs to 13 residues. Germline V gives CDR1 SGHTA, CDR2 FQGNSA. Trimming left V 5 bases short and J 3 bases short, with 11 bases between.

The V and J genes are TRBV28 and TRBJ2-7; unclear D gene. Germline CDR1 MDHEN, CDR2 SYDVKM. This CDR3 is 15 amino acids long. The V and J ends lost 2 bases and 1 base respectively, with 12 bases between them. This CDR3 is CASSLGQPSSYEQYF. CDR3 coding DNA: TGTGCCAGCAGTTTAGGGCAGCCAAGTTCCTACGAGCAGTACTTC.

The J gene is TRBJ2-4, the V gene TRBV9; 9 bases line up with TRBD1. V shed 3 bases, J shed 2 bases, and the junction held 6 bases outside the gene matches. In germline, CDR1 is SGDLS, CDR2 YYNGEE. The CDR3 is made up of 16 amino acids. The CDR3 region has the DNA TGTGCCAGCAGCGAAACACAGGGGGCGACCAAAAACATTCAGTACTTC. It specifies CASSETQGATKNIQYF. The variable domain in full, completed from reference TRBV9 and TRBJ2-4, reads DSGVTQTPKHLITATGQRVTLRCSPRSGDLSVYWYQQSLDQGLQFLIQYYNGEERAKGNILERFSAQQFPDLHSELNLSSLELGDSALYFCASSETQGATKNIQYFGAGTRLSVL.

J is TRBJ2-6 and V is TRBV4-3; D unresolved. CDR1 and CDR2 (germline): LGHNA, YSLEER. The CDR3 spans 17 residues. Trimming stripped 1 base from V and 0 bases from J, with 10 bases between. DNA of the CDR3: TGCGCCAGCAGCCAAGGTCAGGCCTTCTCTGGGGCCAACGTCCTGACTTTC. Translation: CASSQGQAFSGANVLTF.

V is TRBV5-1 and J is TRBJ2-1; maybe TRBD2 (5 bases). Germline V gene data show CDR1 as SGHRS and CDR2 as YFSETQ. Trimming took 3 bases from V and 2 from J, leaving 9 bases between them. The CDR3 covers 14 residues. The CDR3: CASSWTGTYNEQFF. CDR3 DNA sequence: TGCGCCAGCAGCTGGACTGGGACCTACAATGAGCAGTTCTTC.

The chain links TRBV5-1 to TRBJ1-6; 9 nucleotides match TRBD1. The CDR3 extends over 14 amino acids. With V trimmed by 6 bases and J by 6 bases, 4 bases remained unmatched. In germline, CDR1 is SGHRS, CDR2 YFSETQ. CDR3 in amino acids: CASKRDRVNSPLHF. In DNA, the CDR3 is TGCGCCAGCAAAAGGGACAGGGTTAATTCACCCCTCCACTTT.

This clone was observed a handful of times. The gene calls are TRBV28 and TRBJ1-6; no firm D call. Trimming stripped 3 bases from V and 5 bases from J, with 8 bases between. The V gene's germline CDR1 is MDHEN and CDR2 SYDVKM. The CDR3 has 14 residues. CDR3 bases: TGTGCCAGCAGTTTGTCCAGGAATAATTCACCCCTCCACTTT. It encodes CASSLSRNNSPLHF.

This clone turned up a few times. The V gene is TRBV4-1, the J gene TRBJ1-6, with 9 bases lining up with TRBD1. The CDR3 is 14 residues long. The V and J ends lost 4 bases and 14 bases, in that order; junction bases with no gene match: 9. Germline V gene lookup returns CDR1 MGHRA and CDR2 YSYEKL. Here the CDR3 reads CASSPGDRDLSLHF. In nucleotides, the CDR3 is TGCGCCAGCAGCCCAGGGGACAGGGATTTATCCCTCCACTTT.

The chain uses TRBV28 and TRBJ2-5, with 13 positions matching TRBD2. The CDR3 length is 16 residues. The V gene's germline CDR1 is MDHEN and CDR2 SYDVKM. Losses at the gene ends were 6 bases for V and 10 bases for J; bases not matched to a gene: 14. CDR3 in amino acids: CASRPPGLAGIRDQYF. CDR3 nucleotide sequence: TGTGCCAGCAGGCCCCCGGGACTAGCGGGGATCCGTGACCAGTACTTC.

The rearrangement joins TRBV6-1 to TRBJ1-2; D perhaps matches TRBD1 (6 bases). The length of the CDR3 is 13 residues. V was clipped by 2 bases and J by 2 bases, with 6 bases between them. Germline V gene lookup returns CDR1 MNHNS and CDR2 SASEGT. CDR3 DNA: TGTGCCAGCAGTGAAAGGGGGAACTATGGCTACACCTTC. This sequence encodes CASSERGNYGYTF.

The CDR3 DNA follows: TGTGCCAGCAGCTTTAGCGGGAGGGCCCAAAACATTCAGTACTTC. Amino acid sequence: CASSFSGRAQNIQYF. The chain uses TRBV9 and TRBJ2-4, with 11 bases lining up with TRBD2. The germline CDR1 and CDR2 sequences are SGDLS and YYNGEE. The CDR3 length is 15 residues. V was clipped by 4 bases and J by 5 bases; unmatched bases: 5.

To note about this clone: Its ends do not fully match the called genes, so a read error is possible. The DNA for the CDR3 is TGTGCTAGCAGCTTAGGGCTAGCGGGAGGTTCGACCGGGGAGCTGTTTTTT. This codes for CASSLGLAGGSTGELFF. J is TRBJ2-2 and V is TRBV7-7, with 11 bases fitting TRBD2. CDR3 length equals 17 residues. CDR1 and CDR2 from the germline V gene are SSHAT and FNYEAQ (reference sequence).

Comment on this clone: Without the conserved terminal phenylalanine or tryptophan, this CDR3 likely stems from a read error. No DNA is shown, since the ends of the CDR3 on it are uncertain; the CDR3 is the one TCRdb lists. V and J are TRBV5-5 and TRBJ1-2; the DNA was not compared with TRBD1, the D call given in the table. From germline, CDR1 is SGHKS and CDR2 YYEKEE (reference sequence). The CDR3 is 16 amino acids long, termini counted. CDR3: CASSFGAVGAGTVFFY.

V and J are TRBV19 and TRBJ2-7, with 7 bases fitting TRBD1. The CDR3 spans 13 residues. CDR1 is LNHDA and CDR2 is SQIVND in the germline V gene (reference sequence). Trimming removed 9 bases from V and 7 bases from J; junction bases left unmatched: 12. CDR3 region: CASGTAIMGEQYF. In DNA, the CDR3 is TGTGCCAGCGGGACAGCGATCATGGGGGAGCAGTACTTC. Filled out from reference TRBV19 and TRBJ2-7, the complete variable domain reads DGGITQSPKYLFRKEGQNVTLSCEQNLNHDAMYWYRQDPGQGLRLIYYSQIVNDFQKGDIAEGYSVSREKKESFPLTVTSAQKNPTAFYLCASGTAIMGEQYFGPGTRLTVT.